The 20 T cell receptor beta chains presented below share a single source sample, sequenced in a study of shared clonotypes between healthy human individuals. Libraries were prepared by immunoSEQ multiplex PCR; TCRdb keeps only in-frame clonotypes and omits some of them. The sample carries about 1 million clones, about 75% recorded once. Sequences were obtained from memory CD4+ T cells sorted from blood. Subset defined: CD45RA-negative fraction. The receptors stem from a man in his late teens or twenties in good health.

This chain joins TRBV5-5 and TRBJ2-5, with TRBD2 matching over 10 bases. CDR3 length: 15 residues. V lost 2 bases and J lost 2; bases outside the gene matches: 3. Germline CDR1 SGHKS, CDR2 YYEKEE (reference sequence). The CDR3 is CASSLKREGQETQYF. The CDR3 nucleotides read TGTGCCAGCAGCTTAAAGCGGGAGGGTCAAGAGACCCAGTACTTC. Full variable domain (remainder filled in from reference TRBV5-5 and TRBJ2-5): DAGVTQSPTHLIKTRGQQVTLRCSPISGHKSVSWYQQVLGQGPQFIFQYYEKEERGRGNFPDRFSARQFPNYSSELNVNALLLGDSALYLCASSLKREGQETQYFGPGTRLLVL.

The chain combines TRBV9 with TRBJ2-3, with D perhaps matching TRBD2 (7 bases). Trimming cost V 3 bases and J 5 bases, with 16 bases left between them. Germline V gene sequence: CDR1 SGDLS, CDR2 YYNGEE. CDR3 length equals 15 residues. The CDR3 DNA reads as TGTGCCAGCAGCGAAGGGGGGAGGGCCCTAGATACGCAGTATTTT. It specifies CASSEGGRALDTQYF.

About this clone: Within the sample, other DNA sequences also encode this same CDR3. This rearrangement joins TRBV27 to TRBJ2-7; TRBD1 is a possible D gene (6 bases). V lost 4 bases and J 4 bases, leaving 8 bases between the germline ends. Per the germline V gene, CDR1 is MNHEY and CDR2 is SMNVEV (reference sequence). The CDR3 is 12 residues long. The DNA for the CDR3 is TGTGCCAGCAGTTCACAGGGTTACGAGCAGTACTTC. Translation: CASSSQGYEQYF.

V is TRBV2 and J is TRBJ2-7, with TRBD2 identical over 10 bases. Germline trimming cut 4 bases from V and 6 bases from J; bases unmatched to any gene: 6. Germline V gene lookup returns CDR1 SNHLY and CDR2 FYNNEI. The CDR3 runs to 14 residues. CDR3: CASSVGLAGVEQYF. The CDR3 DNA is TGTGCCAGCAGTGTGGGGCTAGCGGGAGTCGAGCAGTACTTC.

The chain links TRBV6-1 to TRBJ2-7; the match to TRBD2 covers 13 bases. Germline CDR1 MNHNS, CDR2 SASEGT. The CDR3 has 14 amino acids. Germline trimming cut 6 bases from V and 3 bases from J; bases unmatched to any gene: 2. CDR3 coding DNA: TGTGCCAGCAGCCGACTAGCGGGGGGCTACGAGCAGTACTTC. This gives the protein CASSRLAGGYEQYF.

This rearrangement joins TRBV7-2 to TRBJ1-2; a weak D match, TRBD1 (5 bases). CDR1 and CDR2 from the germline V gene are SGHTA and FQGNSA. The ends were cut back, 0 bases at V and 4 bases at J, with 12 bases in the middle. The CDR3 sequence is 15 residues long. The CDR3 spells CASSLATGGGYGYTF. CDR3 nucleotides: TGTGCCAGCAGCTTAGCAACAGGTGGGGGCTATGGCTACACCTTC.

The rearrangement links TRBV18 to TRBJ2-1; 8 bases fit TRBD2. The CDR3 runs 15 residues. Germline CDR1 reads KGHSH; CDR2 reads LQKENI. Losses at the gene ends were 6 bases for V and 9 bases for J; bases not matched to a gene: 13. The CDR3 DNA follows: TGTGCCAGCTCCCCGGGGGGGGCTCGCTCTGGTGAGCAGTTCTTC. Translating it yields CASSPGGARSGEQFF.

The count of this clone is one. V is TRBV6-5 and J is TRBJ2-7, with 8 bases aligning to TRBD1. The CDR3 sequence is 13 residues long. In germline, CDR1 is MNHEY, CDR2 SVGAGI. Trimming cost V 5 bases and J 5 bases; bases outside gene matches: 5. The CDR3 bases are TGTGCCAGCAGTGGACAGGGACGGCACGAGCAGTACTTC. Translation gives CASSGQGRHEQYF.

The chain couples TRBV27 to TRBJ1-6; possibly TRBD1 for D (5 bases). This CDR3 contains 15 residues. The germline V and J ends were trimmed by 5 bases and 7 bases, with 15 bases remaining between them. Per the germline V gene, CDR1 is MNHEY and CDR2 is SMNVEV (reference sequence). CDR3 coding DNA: TGTGCCAGCAGTCAAACGTCCGGGACCAATTCACCCCTCCACTTT. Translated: CASSQTSGTNSPLHF.

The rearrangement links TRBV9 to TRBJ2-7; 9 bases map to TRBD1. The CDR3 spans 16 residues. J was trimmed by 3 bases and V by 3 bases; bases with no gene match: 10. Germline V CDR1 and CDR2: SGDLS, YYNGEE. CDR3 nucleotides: TGTGCCAGCAGCGCCCGAGGGACAGGGAAAGGCTACGAGCAGTACTTC. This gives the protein CASSARGTGKGYEQYF.

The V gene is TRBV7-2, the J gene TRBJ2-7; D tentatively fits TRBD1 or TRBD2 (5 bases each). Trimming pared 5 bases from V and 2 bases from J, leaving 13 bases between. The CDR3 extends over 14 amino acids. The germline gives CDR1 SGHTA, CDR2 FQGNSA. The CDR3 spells CASSRTGPTYEQYF. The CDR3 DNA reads TGTGCCAGCAGCCGAACGGGACCCACCTACGAGCAGTACTTC.

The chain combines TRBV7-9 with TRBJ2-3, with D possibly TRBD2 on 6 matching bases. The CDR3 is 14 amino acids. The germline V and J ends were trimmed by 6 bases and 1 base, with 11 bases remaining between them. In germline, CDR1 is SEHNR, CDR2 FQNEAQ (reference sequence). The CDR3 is CASRRDSGTDTQYF. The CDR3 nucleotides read TGTGCCAGCAGACGGGACTCTGGCACAGATACGCAGTATTTT.

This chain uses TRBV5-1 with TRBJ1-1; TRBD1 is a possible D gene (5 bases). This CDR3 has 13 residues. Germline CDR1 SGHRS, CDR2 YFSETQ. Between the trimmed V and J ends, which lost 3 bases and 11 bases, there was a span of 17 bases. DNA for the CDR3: TGCGCCAGCAGCTCTGGGGCGGAGGGGCGGGCTTTCTTT. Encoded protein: CASSSGAEGRAFF.

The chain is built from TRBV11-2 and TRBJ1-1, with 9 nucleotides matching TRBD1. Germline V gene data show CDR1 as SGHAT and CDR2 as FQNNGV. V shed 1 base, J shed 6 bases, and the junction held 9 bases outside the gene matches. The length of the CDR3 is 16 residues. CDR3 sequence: CASSLGHTGTGSEAFF. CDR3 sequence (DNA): TGTGCCAGCAGCTTAGGACATACCGGGACAGGGTCTGAAGCTTTCTTT.

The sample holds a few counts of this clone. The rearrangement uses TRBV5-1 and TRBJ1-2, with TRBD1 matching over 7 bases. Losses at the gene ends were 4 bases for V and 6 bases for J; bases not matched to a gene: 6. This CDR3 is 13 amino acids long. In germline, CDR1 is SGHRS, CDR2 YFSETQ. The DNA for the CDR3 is TGCGCCAGCAGCCCGACAGGGTTGAATGGCTACACCTTC. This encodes CASSPTGLNGYTF.

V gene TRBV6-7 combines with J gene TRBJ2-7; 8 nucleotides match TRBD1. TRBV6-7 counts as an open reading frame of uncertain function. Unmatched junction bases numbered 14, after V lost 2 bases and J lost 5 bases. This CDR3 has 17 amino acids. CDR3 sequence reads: CASSYMFQGADIDEQYF. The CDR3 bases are TGTGCCAGCAGTTACATGTTCCAGGGGGCCGATATAGACGAGCAGTACTTC.

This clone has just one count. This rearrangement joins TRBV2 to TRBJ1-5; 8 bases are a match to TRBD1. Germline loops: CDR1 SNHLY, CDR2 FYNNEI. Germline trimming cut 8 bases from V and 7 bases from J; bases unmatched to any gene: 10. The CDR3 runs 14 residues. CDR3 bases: TGTGCCAGCGGACAGGGCCCACCCGAACAGCCCCAGCATTTT. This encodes CASGQGPPEQPQHF.

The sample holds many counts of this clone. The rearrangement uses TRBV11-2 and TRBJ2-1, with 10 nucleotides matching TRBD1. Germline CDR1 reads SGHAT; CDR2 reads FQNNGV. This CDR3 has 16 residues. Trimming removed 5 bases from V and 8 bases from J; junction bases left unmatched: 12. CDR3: CASSPIRGDRGYEQFF. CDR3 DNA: TGTGCCAGCAGCCCCATTAGGGGGGACAGGGGCTATGAGCAGTTCTTC.

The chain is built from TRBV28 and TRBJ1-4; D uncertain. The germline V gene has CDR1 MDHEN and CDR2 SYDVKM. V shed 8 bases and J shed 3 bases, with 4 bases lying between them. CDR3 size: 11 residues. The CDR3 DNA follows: TGTGCCAGCTTGTCTAATGAAAAACTGTTTTTT. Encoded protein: CASLSNEKLFF.

CDR3 coding DNA: TGTGCCTGGAATCTAGCGGGAGGAGCTCGCGCGTACTTC. Translated, it gives CAWNLAGGARAYF. The chain employs TRBV30 and TRBJ2-7; 11 bases map to TRBD2. V shed 4 bases, J shed 12 bases, and the junction held 11 bases outside the gene matches. This CDR3 region has 13 residues. Germline-derived CDR1 and CDR2 are GTSNPN and SVGIG (reference sequence).